The clone carrying this T cell receptor (beta chain) has a single count. These data belong to a study of blood T cell repertoires in COVID-19. Study in general: Samples of COVID-19 (acute and convalescent) were obtained from the United States, Italy and Spain. T cells, B-cell-depleted T cells, or PBMCs provided the cDNA or gDNA that served as material.

As originally analysed: For nucleated cells, counts were estimated from reference gene primer amplification. Measured with immunoSEQ multiplex PCR; TCRdb has only the in-frame clones, and not every one. The D gene and trimming were derived from the DNA, and the V and J assignments and clone size from that table. The sample contains about 210,000 clones, about 92% of which appear only once. Germline lookup yields CDR1 SGDLS and CDR2 YYNGEE. The CDR3 runs 15 residues. The V gene lost 4 bases and the J gene lost 5 bases, with 17 bases spanning the gap. Sequenced sample: peripheral blood. V gene TRBV9 combines with J gene TRBJ2-3, with D perhaps matching TRBD2 (5 bases). This TCR came from a man aged 30 to 45 with acute or convalescent COVID-19. CDR3: CASSQYTRVGDTQYF. Here the CDR3 DNA reads TGTGCCAGCAGCCAATATACTAGAGTCGGAGATACGCAGTATTTT.